This is a list of T cell receptor beta chains from one sample in a study of PD-1 blockade in classical Hodgkin lymphoma. Generated by immunoSEQ multiplex PCR, the TCRdb table keeps only in-frame clones and is missing some. The sample lists roughly 56,000 clones; about 88% were seen once. The sequencing used peripheral blood mononuclear cells (PBMCs), collected before the second cycle of nivolumab. These receptors were collected from a human donor with classical Hodgkin lymphoma. The CDR3 runs from the conserved cysteine through the conserved F or W. D genes are given only for firm matches. Where a row states a size, it is once, few, many or the class of an expanded clone; other rows omit it.

CDR3nt: TGTGCCAGCAGTTTAACCAGACAGGGGCTGTTTTATGGCTACACCTTC
CDR3aa: CASSLTRQGLFYGYTF
j_gene: TRBJ1-2
d_gene: TRBD1
len: 16
abundance: .
v_gene: TRBV28

CDR3nt: TGTGCCAGCAGCTCGGGCCCCCTCTTGGAGCAGTACTTC
CDR3aa: CASSSGPLLEQYF
j_gene: TRBJ2-7
d_gene: .
len: 13
abundance: once
v_gene: TRBV5-5

CDR3nt: TGCGCCAGCAGCTTTTCCCCGGGACTAGCTGGGGAGCTGTTTTTT
CDR3aa: CASSFSPGLAGELFF
j_gene: TRBJ2-2
d_gene: TRBD2
len: 15
abundance: once
v_gene: TRBV5-1

CDR3nt: TGCGCCAGCAGTGAGAGGATACGGAACACTGAAGCTTTCTTT
CDR3aa: CASSERIRNTEAFF
j_gene: TRBJ1-1
d_gene: .
len: 14
abundance: .
v_gene: TRBV10-2

CDR3nt: TGCGCCAGCAGCTTGGCGGCGGGCACAGGGGGTTTCCACGAGCAGTACTTC
CDR3aa: CASSLAAGTGGFHEQYF
j_gene: TRBJ2-7
d_gene: TRBD1
len: 17
abundance: .
v_gene: TRBV5-1

CDR3nt: TGCGCCAGCAGCTTGGCCGGGGACAGGGGACACGGCTACACCTTC
CDR3aa: CASSLAGDRGHGYTF
j_gene: TRBJ1-2
d_gene: TRBD1
len: 15
abundance: .
v_gene: TRBV5-1

CDR3nt: TGTGCCAGCAGCGTCCGGGATGAAAATCAGCCCCAGCATTTT
CDR3aa: CASSVRDENQPQHF
j_gene: TRBJ1-5
d_gene: .
len: 14
abundance: .
v_gene: TRBV7-8

CDR3nt: TGCGCCAGCAGCTCAGGGTCTGAAGGAAACACCATATATTTT
CDR3aa: CASSSGSEGNTIYF
j_gene: TRBJ1-3
d_gene: .
len: 14
abundance: .
v_gene: TRBV5-1

CDR3nt: TGTGCCAGCAGAGAACCCTTCCAGGGGCTCTATGGCTACACCTTC
CDR3aa: CASREPFQGLYGYTF
j_gene: TRBJ1-2
d_gene: .
len: 15
abundance: .
v_gene: TRBV2

CDR3nt: TGCGCCAGCAGCTTGAGCGGCCTAAACACTGAAGCTTTCTTT
CDR3aa: CASSLSGLNTEAFF
j_gene: TRBJ1-1
d_gene: .
len: 14
abundance: .
v_gene: TRBV5-1

CDR3nt: TGTGCCAGCAGCGTCGCCAGGGAGAATGAGCAGTTCTTC
CDR3aa: CASSVARENEQFF
j_gene: TRBJ2-1
d_gene: .
len: 13
abundance: once
v_gene: TRBV7-8

CDR3nt: TGTGCCAGCAGCTATGTACCCAGAGGGAACTACGAGCAGTACTTC
CDR3aa: CASSYVPRGNYEQYF
j_gene: TRBJ2-7
d_gene: .
len: 15
abundance: .
v_gene: TRBV27

CDR3nt: TGTGCCAGCAGCCTAGGGGGGAGTGAAAAACTGTTTTTT
CDR3aa: CASSLGGSEKLFF
j_gene: TRBJ1-4
d_gene: .
len: 13
abundance: .
v_gene: TRBV14

CDR3nt: TGTGCCAGCAGCTTACTAGCGGGGGTGTATGAGCAGTTCTTC
CDR3aa: CASSLLAGVYEQFF
j_gene: TRBJ2-1
d_gene: TRBD2
len: 14
abundance: .
v_gene: TRBV7-8

CDR3nt: TGCGCCAGCAATACGGTGGGCACAGATACGCAGTATTTT
CDR3aa: CASNTVGTDTQYF
j_gene: TRBJ2-3
d_gene: .
len: 13
abundance: .
v_gene: TRBV5-1

CDR3nt: TGTGCCAGCAGCTTAGAGAGCGGAAGCTACACCTTC
CDR3aa: CASSLESGSYTF
j_gene: TRBJ1-2
d_gene: .
len: 12
abundance: once
v_gene: TRBV7-9

CDR3nt: TGTGCCAGCAGTTACGCTTCGGACAGGAACACTGAAGCTTTCTTT
CDR3aa: CASSYASDRNTEAFF
j_gene: TRBJ1-1
d_gene: .
len: 15
abundance: .
v_gene: TRBV6-5

CDR3nt: TGTGCCTGGAGCGGGGGACAGGGCAATCAAGAGACCCAGTACTTC
CDR3aa: CAWSGGQGNQETQYF
j_gene: TRBJ2-5
d_gene: TRBD1
len: 15
abundance: .
v_gene: TRBV30

CDR3nt: TGTGCCAGCAGTTCTCAAGGGGGAGGTGGGGGGTCACCCCTCCACTTT
CDR3aa: CASSSQGGGGGSPLHF
j_gene: TRBJ1-6
d_gene: .
len: 16
abundance: .
v_gene: TRBV28

CDR3nt: TGTGCCAGCAGCTCTTGGGGCAGCGACTACAATGAGCAGTTCTTC
CDR3aa: CASSSWGSDYNEQFF
j_gene: TRBJ2-1
d_gene: .
len: 15
abundance: .
v_gene: TRBV7-9

CDR3nt: TGTGCCAGCAGCTATATCCGGGGAACTAATGAAAAACTGTTTTTT
CDR3aa: CASSYIRGTNEKLFF
j_gene: TRBJ1-4
d_gene: .
len: 15
abundance: .
v_gene: TRBV11-2

CDR3nt: TGTGCCAGCAGTTACTCGGGGGTGGGGAACACTGAAGCTTTCTTT
CDR3aa: CASSYSGVGNTEAFF
j_gene: TRBJ1-1
d_gene: .
len: 15
abundance: .
v_gene: TRBV6-5

CDR3nt: TGTGCCAGCAGTTCCGTACGAGAGGATTTCTACGAGCAGTACTTC
CDR3aa: CASSSVREDFYEQYF
j_gene: TRBJ2-7
d_gene: .
len: 15
abundance: .
v_gene: TRBV27

CDR3nt: TGTGCCGGTTCGAAGGCAGGTTCGCTCCACGAGCAGTACTTC
CDR3aa: CAGSKAGSLHEQYF
j_gene: TRBJ2-7
d_gene: .
len: 14
abundance: .
v_gene: TRBV28

CDR3nt: TGTGCCATCAGGCGGGGGACAGACACCGGGGAGCTGTTTTTT
CDR3aa: CAIRRGTDTGELFF
j_gene: TRBJ2-2
d_gene: .
len: 14
abundance: .
v_gene: TRBV10-3

CDR3nt: TGTGCCAGCAGCCCCCAGCCGAACACTGAAGCTTTCTTT
CDR3aa: CASSPQPNTEAFF
j_gene: TRBJ1-1
d_gene: .
len: 13
abundance: .
v_gene: TRBV7-9

CDR3nt: TGCGCCAGCAGCCAAGAGGGACAGGCTTCCTTTGACACCGGGGAGCTGTTTTTT
CDR3aa: CASSQEGQASFDTGELFF
j_gene: TRBJ2-2
d_gene: TRBD1
len: 18
abundance: .
v_gene: TRBV4-1

CDR3nt: TGTGCCAGCAGTGAAGGGACCATCACTAGGAGAGAGACCCAGTACTTC
CDR3aa: CASSEGTITRRETQYF
j_gene: TRBJ2-5
d_gene: .
len: 16
abundance: .
v_gene: TRBV6-1

CDR3nt: TGTGCCAGCAGTTCCACAGGGTCAGATACGCAGTATTTT
CDR3aa: CASSSTGSDTQYF
j_gene: TRBJ2-3
d_gene: .
len: 13
abundance: .
v_gene: TRBV28

CDR3nt: TGTGCCAGCAGCCCCACCCTACAGTTACCCGAGCAGTACTTC
CDR3aa: CASSPTLQLPEQYF
j_gene: TRBJ2-7
d_gene: .
len: 14
abundance: .
v_gene: TRBV6-6

CDR3nt: TGTGCCAGCAGTGACTCGATGGGGGTGACGCTCAATGAGCAGTTCTTC
CDR3aa: CASSDSMGVTLNEQFF
j_gene: TRBJ2-1
d_gene: .
len: 16
abundance: .
v_gene: TRBV6-4

CDR3nt: TGTGCCAGCTCACCACGGGTGGGGACAGGGAGTAACACTGAAGCTTTCTTT
CDR3aa: CASSPRVGTGSNTEAFF
j_gene: TRBJ1-1
d_gene: TRBD1
len: 17
abundance: .
v_gene: TRBV18

CDR3nt: TGTGCCAGCAGCTTGGGTCTAGCATTAAGTGAAAAACTGTTTTTT
CDR3aa: CASSLGLALSEKLFF
j_gene: TRBJ1-4
d_gene: .
len: 15
abundance: .
v_gene: TRBV5-5

CDR3nt: TGTGCCAGCAGCAAAGATGTGGGTGGGCAGCTAAGGGGGTGGGTCGGTTTGGACTATGGCTACACCTTC
CDR3aa: CASSKDVGGQLRGWVGLDYGYTF
j_gene: TRBJ1-2
d_gene: .
len: 23
abundance: .
v_gene: TRBV21-1

CDR3nt: TGTGCCAGCAGAGTGACAGGGAACAATCAGCCCCAGCATTTT
CDR3aa: CASRVTGNNQPQHF
j_gene: TRBJ1-5
d_gene: TRBD1
len: 14
abundance: .
v_gene: TRBV2

CDR3nt: TGTGCCATCAGTGAGTCAAACGACGGAGGCACAGATACGCAGTATTTT
CDR3aa: CAISESNDGGTDTQYF
j_gene: TRBJ2-3
d_gene: .
len: 16
abundance: .
v_gene: TRBV10-3

CDR3nt: TGTGCCAGCAGCTTAGAGGGACATAGCAATCAGCCCCAGCATTTT
CDR3aa: CASSLEGHSNQPQHF
j_gene: TRBJ1-5
d_gene: .
len: 15
abundance: .
v_gene: TRBV7-8

CDR3nt: TGTGCCAGCAGACTAGCGGGGGGTTCCACAGATACGCAGTATTTT
CDR3aa: CASRLAGGSTDTQYF
j_gene: TRBJ2-3
d_gene: TRBD2
len: 15
abundance: .
v_gene: TRBV28

CDR3nt: TGTGCCAGCAGCTCAACAGGGGAACAAGAGACCCAGTACTTC
CDR3aa: CASSSTGEQETQYF
j_gene: TRBJ2-5
d_gene: TRBD1
len: 14
abundance: .
v_gene: TRBV11-3

CDR3nt: TGTGCCAGCAGCCCCTCCGGGACAGGTCTTTCCGAAAAACTGTTTTTT
CDR3aa: CASSPSGTGLSEKLFF
j_gene: TRBJ1-4
d_gene: TRBD1
len: 16
abundance: .
v_gene: TRBV7-9

CDR3nt: TGTGCCAGCAGTCCCGCGCGGGCCCAACCTACCACCGGGGAGCTGTTTTTT
CDR3aa: CASSPARAQPTTGELFF
j_gene: TRBJ2-2
d_gene: .
len: 17
abundance: .
v_gene: TRBV27

CDR3nt: TGTGCCAGTAGTATTTTTGGTGAGAACGAGCAGTACTTC
CDR3aa: CASSIFGENEQYF
j_gene: TRBJ2-7
d_gene: .
len: 13
abundance: .
v_gene: TRBV19

CDR3nt: TGTGCCAGCAGCCTCGGACAGGGGTCCGGGGAGCTGTTTTTT
CDR3aa: CASSLGQGSGELFF
j_gene: TRBJ2-2
d_gene: TRBD1
len: 14
abundance: .
v_gene: TRBV7-7

CDR3nt: TGCGCCAGCAGCTTGGCGGGACAGGGCTTCACTGAAGCTTTCTTT
CDR3aa: CASSLAGQGFTEAFF
j_gene: TRBJ1-1
d_gene: TRBD1
len: 15
abundance: .
v_gene: TRBV5-1

CDR3nt: TGTGCCAGCAGCTTCGGTCAGCACTCTGGAAACACCATATATTTT
CDR3aa: CASSFGQHSGNTIYF
j_gene: TRBJ1-3
d_gene: .
len: 15
abundance: .
v_gene: TRBV7-8

CDR3nt: TGCGCCAGCAGTGGGCTAGCGGGGCCTTACAATGAGCAGTTCTTC
CDR3aa: CASSGLAGPYNEQFF
j_gene: TRBJ2-1
d_gene: TRBD2
len: 15
abundance: .
v_gene: TRBV10-1

CDR3nt: TGTGCCAGTGGGGGCAGGGCAAACTATGGCTACACCTTC
CDR3aa: CASGGRANYGYTF
j_gene: TRBJ1-2
d_gene: .
len: 13
abundance: .
v_gene: TRBV19

CDR3nt: TGTGCCAGCAGTCACCGACAGGGGGCGACCACTGAAGCTTTCTTT
CDR3aa: CASSHRQGATTEAFF
j_gene: TRBJ1-1
d_gene: TRBD1
len: 15
abundance: .
v_gene: TRBV27

CDR3nt: TGTGCCAGTAGTATGTGGAGCGGGGAGCTGTTTTTT
CDR3aa: CASSMWSGELFF
j_gene: TRBJ2-2
d_gene: .
len: 12
abundance: .
v_gene: TRBV19

CDR3nt: TGTGCCAGCAGCTTAGCGGGGACAGGGAATCAGCCCCAGCATTTT
CDR3aa: CASSLAGTGNQPQHF
j_gene: TRBJ1-5
d_gene: TRBD1
len: 15
abundance: .
v_gene: TRBV7-9